This entry features one T cell receptor beta chain sequence. Its antigen is currently not known. One base away there is no much larger clone; base qualities are not given. The V end loses 4 bases and the J end loses 1 base, and a stretch of 16 bases separates them. Reading from cysteine to phenylalanine, the CDR3 counts 16 amino acids. Only the CDR3 part of the read is kept: 48 bases, read in frame from the first base. Via the germline V gene, CDR1 is MGHRA and CDR2 YSYEKL. This specimen belongs to a study of blood T cell repertoires in COVID-19 (TCRdb year 2020). As for the study more broadly: Samples covering the acute and convalescent phases of COVID-19 were provided by collaborators in the United States, Italy and Spain. The material from the prospective study consisted of cDNA or gDNA derived from T cells, B-cell-depleted T cells, or PBMCs. The dataset comprised deeply sampled blood TCRbeta repertoires from subjects exposed to, actively infected with, or recovered from COVID-19. A freely available public database, intended as a resource for researchers studying the immune response to SARS-CoV-2, is where the repertoires were released. Samples came from the ongoing ImmuneRACE study (first 160 participants) plus 1,254 subjects from 6 global collaborators. A de-identified subject ID, COVID-19 status, age in years and sex were almost always included in the sample metadata. Where HLA class I and class II types were available, the types were taken from metadata supplied by the sample provider, not from assay-based typing. Overall study results and their limits: The amount of clinical and demographic metadata varied by source and participant and was provided uncurated.

Each collaborating institution followed its own protocols to collect whole blood in K2EDTA tubes. For TCRbeta analysis, collaborators shipped samples in one of three forms: frozen whole blood, isolated PBMCs, or DNA extracted from either of those sample types. TCRbeta CDR3 regions were amplified from genomic DNA by means of the immunoSEQ Assay, a bias-controlled multiplex PCR. In the paper's pipeline: The number of nucleated cells in each sample was estimated from the amplification of reference gene primers within the assay. Sequence reads were collapsed and filtered to measure the absolute abundance of every unique TCRbeta CDR3 rearrangement. For each sample, productive Simpson clonality was calculated by taking the square root of Simpson's diversity index across productive rearrangements. TCRdb's version of the immuneACCESS table is confined to in-frame rearrangements and falls short of the full clone set. An unresolved V gene accounts for under half of the shortfall where checked; the remainder is of unknown origin. Clone size and the V and J calls come from that table; the DNA yielded D and trimming. Recorded for this sample are under 350,000 clones; approximately 85% of them occurred a single time. The ten largest clones add up to roughly 11% of the sample.

Recombination joined TRBV4-1 with TRBJ1-2, with the identity of the D gene unclear. The source is a woman in her 70s with acute or convalescent COVID-19. Sequences were obtained from peripheral blood. In nucleotide form, the sequence is TGCGCCAGCAGCCGTGGAGAGGCAGCGATTAACTATGGCTACACCTTC. This codes for CASSRGEAAINYGYTF.